This T cell receptor beta chain is from a study of blood T cells in healthy people across ages. Whole-study context: Per two T cells, about one barcoded beta molecule was captured through template switching. Study outcomes and limitations: Per million T cells, TCR beta diversity dropped roughly linearly as age increased. A conclusive naive versus antigen-experienced comparison was prevented by the unsorted PBMCs.

The CDR3 length is 13 residues. Trimming took 5 bases from V and 0 from J, leaving 11 bases between them. Germline assignment: CDR1 DFQATT and CDR2 SNEGSKA (reference sequence). A second PCR, run for roughly 7 to 12 cycles, used a sample-barcoded 5' primer plus a J-beta primer mix. TCRdb re-called the 5' RACE reads through MiXCR, storing one row per CDR3 protein. The sample consists of 1.4 million to 1.5 million distinct CDR3 sequences, 42% of them appearing once. On this clonotype itself: Its antigen is still unknown.

This chain uses TRBV20-1 with TRBJ2-7; D is unclear. The TCR comes from a woman between 18 and 29 years old in good health. The sample was blood. CDR3 nucleotides: TGCAGTGCTGTGGGTGAAAGCTCCTACGAGCAGTACTTC. This codes for CSAVGESSYEQYF.